These 9 T cell receptor beta chains originate from one sample sequenced in a study of patients and donors after allogeneic stem cell transplantation. TCRdb re-derived calls from the RT-PCR reads in MiXCR, one entry per CDR3 protein. The sample has 100,000 to 130,000 distinct CDR3 sequences, 35% seen once. The sequenced sample consisted of blood, either unsorted or a sorted T cell fraction (not recorded which). These receptors were collected from a human donor who was either an allogeneic HSCT recipient or a stem cell or donor lymphocyte infusion donor (not recorded which). It is not recorded whose cells these are; they may come from a transplant donor.

The chain links TRBV28 to TRBJ1-4; a possible D gene is TRBD1 (5 bases). Per germline, CDR1 MDHEN and CDR2 SYDVKM. The V gene lost 5 bases and the J gene lost 7 bases, with 11 bases spanning the gap. The CDR3 loop spans 13 amino acids. The CDR3 DNA sequence: TGTGCCAGCAGTACCCAGGGAGGTGAAAAACTGTTTTTT. Protein: CASSTQGGEKLFF.

The chain has TRBV5-1 and TRBJ2-7; D ambiguous. Looked up from germline, CDR1 is SGHRS and CDR2 is YFSETQ. V was cut by 4 bases and J by 3 bases, with 11 bases left in between. This CDR3 region has 13 residues. DNA of the CDR3: TGCGCCAGCAGCCCTTTGGGAAACTACGAGCAGTACTTC. Translation: CASSPLGNYEQYF.

V usage is TRBV27 and J usage is TRBJ1-5, with D unresolved. Between the trimmed V and J ends, which lost 7 bases and 0 bases, there was a span of 10 bases. This CDR3 contains 14 residues. From germline, CDR1 is MNHEY and CDR2 SMNVEV (reference sequence). The CDR3 coding sequence is TGTGCCAGCAAGGACGTCTATAGCAATCAGCCCCAGCATTTT. Its translation: CASKDVYSNQPQHF.

The V gene is TRBV7-2, the J gene TRBJ1-4; weak D call: TRBD1 (5 bases). V shed 4 bases and J shed 3 bases, with 12 bases lying between them. CDR3 length equals 15 residues. CDR1 is SGHTA, CDR2 FQGNSA, per germline. As DNA, the CDR3 is TGTGCCAGCAGCTCTACCGGGGCTTCTAATGAAAAACTGTTTTTT. Encoded protein: CASSSTGASNEKLFF.

This clonotype came up a few times. V and J are TRBV7-9 and TRBJ1-2, with 11 positions matching TRBD1. V dropped 6 bases and J dropped 8; count of bases not matched to a gene: 8. Germline assignment: CDR1 SEHNR and CDR2 FQNEAQ (reference sequence). The CDR3 loop spans 14 amino acids. DNA for the CDR3: TGTGCCAGCAGAGGGACAGGGGGACTTCTCGGCTACACCTTC. Translating gives CASRGTGGLLGYTF.

This clonotype was found a few times. The chain couples TRBV18 to TRBJ1-1, with TRBD1 matching over 9 bases. The V and J ends lost 3 bases and 6 bases, in that order; junction bases with no gene match: 11. CDR1 and CDR2 from the germline V gene are KGHSH and LQKENI. This CDR3 spans 16 amino acids. Written as DNA, the CDR3 is TGTGCCAGCTCACCTCTCTCGGGACAGGGATCGTCTGAAGCTTTCTTT. Its translation is CASSPLSGQGSSEAFF.

This clonotype came up a few times. The V gene is TRBV28, the J gene TRBJ2-7; 10 positions agree with TRBD1. Germline CDR1 MDHEN, CDR2 SYDVKM. This CDR3 is built from 13 residues. J gave up 9 bases and V 7 bases, and 9 bases lay outside the gene matches. Here the CDR3 DNA reads TGTGCCAGCACTCGGGACAGGGGTTTGGGGCAGTACTTC. Translation: CASTRDRGLGQYF.

This clonotype was picked up a small number of times. V is TRBV12-3 or TRBV12-4 and J is TRBJ1-5; perhaps TRBD1 as D (5 bases). The V end lost 3 bases, the J end lost 1 base, and 10 bases lay between the germline ends. This CDR3 spans 15 amino acids. CDR3 sequence: CASSLRGASNQPQHF. CDR3 DNA: TGTGCCAGCAGTTTGAGGGGTGCCAGCAATCAGCCCCAGCATTTT.

The V call is TRBV7-2, the J call TRBJ2-5, with TRBD2 matching over 10 bases. The V segment lost 2 bases and the J segment 4 bases; nucleotides outside the gene matches: 1. CDR1 SGHTA and CDR2 FQGNSA come from the germline V gene. The CDR3 has 14 residues. CDR3 bases: TGTGCCAGCAGCTTAAGCGGGAGGGGAGAGACCCAGTACTTC. Translating gives CASSLSGRGETQYF.